The text below deals with one T cell receptor (beta chain). Its antigen remains unknown. The PCR had 60 Vbeta and 13 Jbeta primers. The protocol was immunoSEQ multiplex PCR, while the TCRdb copy is restricted to in-frame clones and leaves out a portion. The data show approximately 89,000 clones, about 80% seen once. The data belong to a study of cytomegalovirus exposure and HLA in healthy donors. Study information: Prior work identified more than 90 million unique TCR beta sequences in some 200 million T cells. General study results and limits: Associated with HLA alleles at 0.05 false discovery rate in a later analysis were 16,951 TCR beta sequences. The classifier, whose performance was assessed in both the original and validation cohorts, reportedly diagnosed cytomegalovirus status with high specificity and sensitivity. Immune exposure information comprised only CMV serostatus.

After removal of 8 bases from V and 10 bases from J, the junction contained 10 bases not matched to a gene. This CDR3 region has 14 residues. Germline V lookup: CDR1 SGHVS, CDR2 FQNEAQ. The receptor comes from a man younger than 45 in good health and CMV-seropositive. Specimen: PBMCs. The V and J genes are TRBV7-8 and TRBJ2-1; 11 nucleotides agree with TRBD1. The CDR3 protein is CASVWDRGIKEQFF. CDR3 DNA sequence: TGTGCCAGCGTTTGGGACAGGGGGATCAAGGAGCAGTTCTTC.